The entry below gives a single T cell receptor (beta chain) sequence along with its context. Its target is not known. Time point defined: week 35, safety follow-up. In the vaccine, a single dose held 300 ug of the mutant IDH1 20-mer peptide, along with topical imiquimod. This sample was taken from a study of a mutant IDH1 vaccine in newly diagnosed glioma. The wider study: Patients received vaccination from 4-6 weeks after radiotherapy alone, or with temozolomide cycles.

Germline CDR1 is SGHDT and CDR2 is YYEEEE. The CDR3 loop spans 13 amino acids. Trimming pared 9 bases from V and 5 bases from J, leaving 16 bases between. Repertoires were generated with immunoSEQ multiplex PCR, while TCRdb's copy carries only in-frame clones and drops some. This sample has around 44,000 clones, with 65% to 80% found just once. The clonotype comes from a man between 35 and 55 years old with glioma. V and J are TRBV5-6 and TRBJ2-3; a possible D gene is TRBD1 (5 bases). The specimen was PBMCs, collected from a glioma patient whose treatment included an IDH1 peptide vaccine. CDR3 sequence: CATWARARDTQYF. The CDR3 nucleotides read TGTGCCACCTGGGCCAGGGCCCGAGATACGCAGTATTTT.